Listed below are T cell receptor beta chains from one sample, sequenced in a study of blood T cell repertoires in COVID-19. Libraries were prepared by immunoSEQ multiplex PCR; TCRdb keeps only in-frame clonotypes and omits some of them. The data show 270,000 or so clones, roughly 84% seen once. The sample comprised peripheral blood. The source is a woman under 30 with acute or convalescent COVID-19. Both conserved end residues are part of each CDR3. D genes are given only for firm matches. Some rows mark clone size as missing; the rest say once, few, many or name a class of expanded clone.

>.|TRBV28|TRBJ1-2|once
CASSFRGNYGYTF
TGTGCCAGCAGTTTTCGGGGGAACTATGGCTACACCTTC
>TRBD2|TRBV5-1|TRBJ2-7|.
CASSLGGAGVDLHHEQYF
TGCGCCAGCAGCTTGGGAGGAGCGGGAGTCGATCTTCACCACGAGCAGTACTTC
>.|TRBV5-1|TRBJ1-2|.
CASSPPGVNYGYTF
TGCGCCAGCAGCCCGCCGGGGGTCAACTATGGCTACACCTTC
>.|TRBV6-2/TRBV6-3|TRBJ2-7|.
CASSYSDDTYEQYF
TGTGCCAGCAGTTACTCGGATGACACCTACGAGCAGTACTTC
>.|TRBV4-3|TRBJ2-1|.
CASSQAQRGSYNEQFF
TGCGCCAGCAGCCAGGCGCAAAGGGGCTCCTACAATGAGCAGTTCTTC
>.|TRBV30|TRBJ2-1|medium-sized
CAWLLVGDEQFF
TGTGCCTGGCTCCTCGTGGGAGATGAGCAGTTCTTC
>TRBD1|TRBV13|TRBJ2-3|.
CASSSAGQATDTQYF
TGTGCCAGCAGCTCGGCTGGACAGGCCACAGATACGCAGTATTTT
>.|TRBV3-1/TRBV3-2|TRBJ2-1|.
CASSRIFLARGYEQFF
TGTGCCAGCAGCCGGATATTCCTAGCGCGTGGGTATGAGCAGTTCTTC
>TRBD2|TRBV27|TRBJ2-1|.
CASSFQGLAGGNEQFF
TGTGCCAGCAGTTTTCAGGGACTAGCGGGAGGAAATGAGCAGTTCTTC
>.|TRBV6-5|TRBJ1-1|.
CASRGEMDRSTEAFF
TGTGCCAGCAGGGGTGAAATGGATCGGAGCACTGAAGCTTTCTTT
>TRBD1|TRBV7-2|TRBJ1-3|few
CASSTTGGGNTIYF
TGTGCCAGCAGCACGACAGGGGGGGGAAACACCATATATTTT
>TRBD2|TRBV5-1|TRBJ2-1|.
CASSSTAGLAVPEQFF
TGCGCCAGCAGCTCGACCGCTGGACTAGCGGTCCCAGAGCAGTTCTTC
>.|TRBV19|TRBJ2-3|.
CASSEWRMSTDTQYF
TGTGCCAGTAGTGAGTGGCGGATGAGCACAGATACGCAGTATTTT